This TCR beta chain derives from a study of blood T cell repertoires in COVID-19. This CDR3 has 15 residues. The germline V gene has CDR1 SNHLY and CDR2 FYNNEI. Trimming removed 0 bases at V and 8 bases at J, with 13 bases between. In the original processing: Nucleated cell counts were estimated from reference gene primer amplification. Sequencing was performed with immunoSEQ multiplex PCR; in TCRdb, only in-frame clones are kept and a portion is missing. The DNA was the basis for D and trimming; V, J and clone size are from that table. In the table there are over 350,000 clones, 88% of which are singletons. Participants' reported clinical history set cohort assignment.

Sequenced sample: PBMCs or T cells enriched from blood (not recorded which). The chain has TRBV2 and TRBJ1-4; a possible D gene is TRBD1 (6 bases). The TCR sequence derives from a woman younger than 45 with acute COVID-19. The CDR3 spells CASSEATQRGEKLFF. The CDR3 DNA sequence: TGTGCCAGCAGTGAAGCCACCCAGAGGGGGGAAAAACTGTTTTTT.